This T cell receptor beta chain was identified in a study of T-cell reconstitution after alpha-beta-depleted transplantation in children. Preparation of the TCRbeta library involved a method that used unique molecular identifiers. TCRdb fed the PCR reads into MiXCR, producing one record per CDR3 protein. This repertoire shows a few hundred thousand distinct CDR3 sequences, approximately 16% found once; its top ten account for approximately 3%. The ends lost 1 base at V and 5 bases at J; junction bases unmatched: 3. The CDR3 contains 15 residues. Germline CDR1 LGHDT, CDR2 YNNKEL (reference sequence). The sample here was PBMCs from the stem cell graft donor, taken from the stem cell graft. The genes are TRBV3-1 and TRBJ2-1; 9 positions agree with TRBD2. This TCR came from a human donor who donated a stem cell graft to a child with acute lymphoblastic leukemia. The CDR3 here is CASSQGTSVNNEQFF. The CDR3, as DNA: TGTGCCAGCAGCCAAGGGACTAGCGTTAACAATGAGCAGTTCTTC.